A single sample gave rise to the 2 T cell receptor beta chains below, sequenced in a study of PD-1 blockade in classical Hodgkin lymphoma. The repertoire was sequenced with immunoSEQ multiplex PCR; TCRdb's copy has only in-frame clones and lacks some. Of roughly 100,000 clones in the sample, around 78% were seen once. The time point: cycle 4 day 1 (C4D1), after 6 weeks of nivolumab. Relapses following autologous stem cell transplantation were seen in all patients, with brentuximab vedotin exposure varying. The sequences come from peripheral blood mononuclear cells (PBMCs), collected before the fourth cycle of nivolumab. These receptors originate from a human donor with classical Hodgkin lymphoma.

The chain has TRBV2 and TRBJ2-3; unclear D gene. CDR3 length: 13 amino acids. The ends were cut back, 3 bases at V and 1 base at J, with 5 bases in the middle. Germline values: CDR1 SNHLY, CDR2 FYNNEI. The CDR3 coding sequence is TGTGCCAGCAGTGAGACTCGCACAGATACGCAGTATTTT. Protein sequence: CASSETRTDTQYF.

This clone was found once. The chain joins TRBV6-1 to TRBJ2-2, with D unclear. The CDR3 totals 15 residues. Per germline, CDR1 MNHNS and CDR2 SASEGT. V dropped 2 bases and J dropped 3 bases, with 10 bases sitting between them. The CDR3 sequence is CASSEQSAYTGELFF. The DNA of the CDR3 is TGTGCCAGCAGTGAACAATCGGCGTACACCGGGGAGCTGTTTTTT.